Here is one T cell receptor (beta chain) with its context. This sample is drawn from a study of cytomegalovirus exposure and HLA in healthy donors. 60 Vbeta and 13 Jbeta primers were used in PCR. Original handling: In a later analysis, 80 million or so unique TCR beta chains included roughly 11 million shared by two or more donors. Assay: immunoSEQ multiplex PCR; the TCRdb copy retains only in-frame clones and omits some. V and J calls and clone size are as listed in that table; D and trimming were resolved from the DNA. This sample has 120,000 or so clones, with more than 65% found just once. The length of the CDR3 is 14 residues. Germline V gene lookup returns CDR1 SGHTA and CDR2 FQGNSA. The ends were cut back, 4 bases at V and 8 bases at J, with 17 bases in the middle.

Material: PBMCs. This sequence originates from a man younger than 35 in good health and CMV-seropositive. The V call is TRBV7-2, the J call TRBJ1-2; D perhaps matches TRBD1 (6 bases). This CDR3 reads CASSSPGVFWGYTF. In DNA form, the CDR3 reads TGTGCCAGCAGCTCTCCAGGGGTTTTTTGGGGCTACACCTTC.